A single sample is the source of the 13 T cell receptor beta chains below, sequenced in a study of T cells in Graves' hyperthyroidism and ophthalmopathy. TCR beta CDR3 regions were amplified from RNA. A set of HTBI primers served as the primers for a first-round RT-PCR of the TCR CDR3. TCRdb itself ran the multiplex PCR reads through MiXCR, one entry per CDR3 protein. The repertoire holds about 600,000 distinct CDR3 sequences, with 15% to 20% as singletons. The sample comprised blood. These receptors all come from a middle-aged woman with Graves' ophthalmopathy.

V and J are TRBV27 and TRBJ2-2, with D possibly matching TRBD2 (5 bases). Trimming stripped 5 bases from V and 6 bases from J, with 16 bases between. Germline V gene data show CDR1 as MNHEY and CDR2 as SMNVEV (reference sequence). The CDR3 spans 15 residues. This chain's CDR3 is CASSPRAGYAGELFF. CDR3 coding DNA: TGTGCCAGCAGTCCGCGTGCGGGCTACGCCGGGGAGCTGTTTTTT.

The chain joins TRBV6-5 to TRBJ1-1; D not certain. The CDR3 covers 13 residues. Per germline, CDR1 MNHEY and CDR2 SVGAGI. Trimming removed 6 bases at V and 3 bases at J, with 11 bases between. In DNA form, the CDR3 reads TGTGCCAGCAGCGGACCACCACACACTGAAGCTTTCTTT. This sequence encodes CASSGPPHTEAFF.

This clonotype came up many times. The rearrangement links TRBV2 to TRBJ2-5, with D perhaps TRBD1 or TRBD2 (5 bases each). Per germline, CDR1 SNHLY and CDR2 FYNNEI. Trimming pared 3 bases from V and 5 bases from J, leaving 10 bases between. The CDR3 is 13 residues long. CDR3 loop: CASSEGVGETQYF. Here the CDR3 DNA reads TGTGCCAGCAGTGAGGGGGTGGGGGAGACCCAGTACTTC. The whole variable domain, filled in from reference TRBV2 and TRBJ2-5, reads EPEVTQTPSHQVTQMGQEVILRCVPISNHLYFYWYRQILGQKVEFLVSFYNNEISEKSEIFDDQFSVERPDGSNFTLKIRSTKLEDSAMYFCASSEGVGETQYFGPGTRLLVL.

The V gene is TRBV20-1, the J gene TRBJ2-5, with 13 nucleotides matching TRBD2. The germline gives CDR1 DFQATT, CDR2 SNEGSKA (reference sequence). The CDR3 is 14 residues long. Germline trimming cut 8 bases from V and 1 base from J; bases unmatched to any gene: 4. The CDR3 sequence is CSPGLAGVQETQYF. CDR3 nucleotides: TGCAGTCCCGGACTAGCGGGGGTCCAAGAGACCCAGTACTTC.

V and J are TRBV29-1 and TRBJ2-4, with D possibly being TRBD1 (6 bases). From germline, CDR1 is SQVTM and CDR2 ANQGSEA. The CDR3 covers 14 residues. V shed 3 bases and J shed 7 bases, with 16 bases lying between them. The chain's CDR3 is CSVEWGPKGNIQYF. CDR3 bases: TGCAGCGTTGAGTGGGGGCCCAAGGGGAACATTCAGTACTTC.

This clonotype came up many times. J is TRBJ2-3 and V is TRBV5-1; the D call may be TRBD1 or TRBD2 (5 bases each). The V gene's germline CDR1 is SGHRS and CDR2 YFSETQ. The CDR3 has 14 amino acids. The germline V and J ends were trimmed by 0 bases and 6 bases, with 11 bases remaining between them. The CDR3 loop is CASSLVGGGDTQYF. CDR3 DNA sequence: TGCGCCAGCAGCTTGGTTGGGGGTGGGGATACGCAGTATTTT. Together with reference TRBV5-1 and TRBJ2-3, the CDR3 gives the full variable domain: KAGVTQTPRYLIKTRGQQVTLSCSPISGHRSVSWYQQTPGQGLQFLFEYFSETQRNKGNFPGRFSGRQFSNSRSEMNVSTLELGDSALYLCASSLVGGGDTQYFGPGTRLTVL.

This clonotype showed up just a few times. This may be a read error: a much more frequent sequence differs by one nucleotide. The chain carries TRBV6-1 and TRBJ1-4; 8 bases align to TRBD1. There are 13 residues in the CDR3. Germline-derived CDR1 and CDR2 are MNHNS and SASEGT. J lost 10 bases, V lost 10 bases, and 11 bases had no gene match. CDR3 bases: TGTGCCAACCGTACGACAGGGGCGGGAAAACTGTTTTTT. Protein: CANRTTGAGKLFF.

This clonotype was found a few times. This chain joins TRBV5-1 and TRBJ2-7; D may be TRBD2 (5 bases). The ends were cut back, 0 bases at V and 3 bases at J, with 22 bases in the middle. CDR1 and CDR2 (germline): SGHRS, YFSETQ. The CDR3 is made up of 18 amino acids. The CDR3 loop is CASSLGGFGSGGVYEQYF. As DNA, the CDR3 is TGCGCCAGCAGCTTGGGAGGTTTCGGCAGTGGAGGTGTCTACGAGCAGTACTTC.

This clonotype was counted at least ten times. The CDR3 sequence: CSAVRGDLGFEQYF. CDR3 DNA sequence: TGCAGTGCTGTACGAGGGGACTTAGGGTTCGAGCAGTACTTC. This rearrangement joins TRBV20-1 to TRBJ2-7, with D tentatively TRBD2 (6 bases). Between the trimmed V and J ends, which lost 5 bases and 6 bases, there was a span of 20 bases. Germline CDR1 reads DFQATT; CDR2 reads SNEGSKA (reference sequence). The CDR3 is 14 residues long.

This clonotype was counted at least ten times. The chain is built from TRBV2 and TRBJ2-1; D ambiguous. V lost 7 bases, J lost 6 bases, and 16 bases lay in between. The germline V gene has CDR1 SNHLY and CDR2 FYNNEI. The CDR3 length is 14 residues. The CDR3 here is CASILVGPGNEQFF. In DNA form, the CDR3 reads TGTGCCAGCATCCTCGTCGGACCGGGCAATGAGCAGTTCTTC.

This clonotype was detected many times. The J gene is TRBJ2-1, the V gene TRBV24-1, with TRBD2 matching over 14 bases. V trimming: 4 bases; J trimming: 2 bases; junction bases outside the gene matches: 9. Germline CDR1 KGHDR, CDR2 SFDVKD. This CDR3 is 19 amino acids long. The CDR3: CATSDNGLAGGGTYNEQFF. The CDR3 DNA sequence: TGTGCCACCAGTGACAACGGACTAGCGGGAGGCGGCACCTACAATGAGCAGTTCTTC.

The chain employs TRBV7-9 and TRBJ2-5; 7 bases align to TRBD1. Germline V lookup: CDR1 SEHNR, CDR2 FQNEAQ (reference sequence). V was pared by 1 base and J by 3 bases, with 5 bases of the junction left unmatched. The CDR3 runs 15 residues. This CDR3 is CASSLVLGQKETQYF. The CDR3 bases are TGTGCCAGCAGCTTAGTTTTGGGACAGAAAGAGACCCAGTACTTC. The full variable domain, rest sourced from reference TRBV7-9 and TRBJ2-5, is DTGVSQNPRHKITKRGQNVTFRCDPISEHNRLYWYRQTLGQGPEFLTYFQNEAQLEKSRLLSDRFSAERPKGSFSTLEIQRTEQGDSAMYLCASSLVLGQKETQYFGPGTRLLVL.

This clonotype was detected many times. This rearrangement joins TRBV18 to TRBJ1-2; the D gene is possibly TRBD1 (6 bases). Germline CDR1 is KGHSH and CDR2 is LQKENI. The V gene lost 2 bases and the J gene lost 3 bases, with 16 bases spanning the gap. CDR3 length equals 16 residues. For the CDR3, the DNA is TGTGCCAGCTCACCAAGGAGCGGACAGCTCGACTATGGCTACACCTTC. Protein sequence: CASSPRSGQLDYGYTF.